This TCR beta chain was retrieved from a study of shared clonotypes between healthy human individuals. Generated by immunoSEQ multiplex PCR, the TCRdb table keeps only in-frame clones and is missing some. The table has over a million clones, 60% to 80% seen once. V was trimmed by 3 bases and J by 7 bases, leaving 19 bases between them. This CDR3 comprises 15 residues. Germline V gives CDR1 MGHRA, CDR2 YSYEKL. Sequenced sample: memory CD4+ T cells sorted from blood. Subset here: CD45RA-negative fraction. The clonotype comes from a man between 18 and 35 years old in good health. The rearrangement uses TRBV4-1 and TRBJ2-7, with D possibly called TRBD1 or TRBD2 (5 bases each). CDR3 DNA: TGCGCCAGCAGCCATTTCCGGGACGGGCAAACGGAGCAGTACTTC. As protein: CASSHFRDGQTEQYF.